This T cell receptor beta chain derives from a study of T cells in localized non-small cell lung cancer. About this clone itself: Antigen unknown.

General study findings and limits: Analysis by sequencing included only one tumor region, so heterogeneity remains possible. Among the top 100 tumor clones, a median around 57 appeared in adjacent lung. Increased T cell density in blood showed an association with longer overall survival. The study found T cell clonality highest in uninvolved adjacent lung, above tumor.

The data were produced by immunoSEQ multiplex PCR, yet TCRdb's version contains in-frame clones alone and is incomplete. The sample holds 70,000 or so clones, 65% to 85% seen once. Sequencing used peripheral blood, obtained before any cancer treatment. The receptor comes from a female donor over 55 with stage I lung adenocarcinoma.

The CDR3 here is CASSLATADNEQFF. CDR3 DNA: TGCGCCAGCAGCTTGGCGACTGCTGACAATGAGCAGTTCTTC. The rearrangement uses TRBV5-1 and TRBJ2-1; no firm D call. CDR3 size: 14 residues. The germline V and J ends were trimmed by 0 bases and 5 bases, with 9 bases remaining between them. The germline V gene has CDR1 SGHRS and CDR2 YFSETQ.